The rows below give T cell receptor beta chains drawn from one sample of a study of T cell responses to AZD1222 COVID-19 vaccine. Measured with immunoSEQ multiplex PCR; TCRdb has only the in-frame clones, and not every one. Among 120,000 to 150,000 clones, 82% were seen once, and the ten largest hold 4.1%. The input for sequencing was peripheral blood, taken on day 0 of MenACWY control vaccination. The receptors here all came from an adult in good health. Both conserved end residues are part of each CDR3. The order of the fields is J gene, clone size, D gene, V gene, CDR3 protein, CDR3 DNA. A D gene is named only where the DNA matches it firmly. Size is stated for part of the rows, as once, few or many counts, or as a class when the clone is expanded.

j_gene: TRBJ1-5; abundance: -; d_gene: TRBD1; v_gene: TRBV24-1; CDR3aa: CATSETGNNQPQHF; CDR3nt: TGTGCCACCAGTGAGACAGGGAACAATCAGCCCCAGCATTTT
j_gene: TRBJ1-4; abundance: few; d_gene: -; v_gene: TRBV5-1; CDR3aa: CASSQGATNEKLFF; CDR3nt: TGCGCCAGCAGCCAGGGTGCAACTAATGAAAAACTGTTTTTT
j_gene: TRBJ1-5; abundance: -; d_gene: -; v_gene: TRBV19; CDR3aa: CASTTTRGQQPQHF; CDR3nt: TGTGCCAGTACCACCACTAGGGGCCAGCAGCCCCAGCATTTT
j_gene: TRBJ1-1; abundance: -; d_gene: -; v_gene: TRBV5-6; CDR3aa: CASSFGGIKTEAFF; CDR3nt: TGTGCCAGCAGCTTCGGTGGAATTAAGACTGAAGCTTTCTTT
j_gene: TRBJ2-3; abundance: -; d_gene: -; v_gene: TRBV7-9; CDR3aa: CASSPGLSTDTQYF; CDR3nt: TGTGCCAGCAGCCCAGGTCTCTCCACAGATACGCAGTATTTT
j_gene: TRBJ1-3; abundance: once; d_gene: -; v_gene: TRBV5-4; CDR3aa: CASSLKGAGNTIYF; CDR3nt: TGTGCCAGCAGCTTGAAGGGGGCTGGAAACACCATATATTTT
j_gene: TRBJ2-1; abundance: -; d_gene: -; v_gene: TRBV5-1; CDR3aa: CASSPGGRGNEQFF; CDR3nt: TGCGCCAGCAGCCCTGGGGGCAGGGGAAATGAGCAGTTCTTC
j_gene: TRBJ1-2; abundance: -; d_gene: -; v_gene: TRBV7-2; CDR3aa: CASRGGGGYTF; CDR3nt: TGTGCCAGCAGAGGGGGTGGGGGCTACACCTTC
j_gene: TRBJ2-1; abundance: -; d_gene: -; v_gene: TRBV2; CDR3aa: CASSDTGYYNEQFF; CDR3nt: TGTGCCAGCAGCGACACGGGGTACTACAATGAGCAGTTCTTC
j_gene: TRBJ1-2; abundance: -; d_gene: -; v_gene: TRBV2; CDR3aa: CASSGKTGPGYTF; CDR3nt: TGTGCCAGCAGTGGTAAAACAGGGCCCGGCTACACCTTC
j_gene: TRBJ1-4; abundance: few; d_gene: TRBD1; v_gene: TRBV7-8; CDR3aa: CASSLAFLQGANEKLFF; CDR3nt: TGTGCCAGCAGCTTAGCGTTCCTACAGGGGGCTAATGAAAAACTGTTTTTT
j_gene: TRBJ1-1; abundance: -; d_gene: -; v_gene: TRBV18; CDR3aa: CASSPGQGSSEAFF; CDR3nt: TGTGCCAGCTCACCAGGTCAGGGTAGCTCTGAAGCTTTCTTT
j_gene: TRBJ1-6; abundance: -; d_gene: TRBD1; v_gene: TRBV7-2; CDR3aa: CASSVQGWDSPLHF; CDR3nt: TGTGCCAGCAGCGTACAGGGGTGGGATTCACCCCTCCACTTT
j_gene: TRBJ1-2; abundance: -; d_gene: TRBD1; v_gene: TRBV6-5; CDR3aa: CASRTGHYGYTF; CDR3nt: TGTGCCAGCAGGACAGGGCACTATGGCTACACCTTC
j_gene: TRBJ2-3; abundance: few; d_gene: -; v_gene: TRBV21-1; CDR3aa: CASSKGREGPTDTQYF; CDR3nt: TGTGCCAGCAGCAAAGGTAGGGAGGGCCCCACAGATACGCAGTATTTT
j_gene: TRBJ2-7; abundance: -; d_gene: TRBD2; v_gene: TRBV9; CDR3aa: CASSVTPTSGGPGGSYEQYF; CDR3nt: TGTGCCAGCAGCGTAACCCCTACTAGCGGGGGGCCTGGTGGGTCCTACGAGCAGTACTTC
j_gene: TRBJ2-2; abundance: once; d_gene: TRBD1; v_gene: TRBV5-1; CDR3aa: CASSHRGENTGELFF; CDR3nt: TGCGCCAGCAGCCACAGGGGCGAGAACACCGGGGAGCTGTTTTTT